This entry lists 14 T cell receptor beta chains sequenced from one sample in a study of T cell repertoires in cytomegalovirus infection. No cognate antigen is known for these TCRs. TCRdb called the reads again in MiXCR, with one record for every CDR3 protein. The repertoire holds 100,000 or so distinct CDR3 sequences, with approximately 32% as singletons. The source was CD8+ T cells from cultured PBMCs, collected from culture after CMV antigen stimulation. The receptors here all came from a human donor in good health (CMV status not recorded). Some clones in this sample may be carry-over from other donors' samples.

This chain links TRBV15 with TRBJ1-5; perhaps TRBD1 as D (5 bases). V was clipped by 0 bases and J by 5 bases, with 14 bases between them. Germline-derived CDR1 and CDR2 are LNHNV and YYDKDF (reference sequence). This CDR3 has 16 residues. CDR3 nucleotide sequence: TGTGCCACCAGCAGAGAGGGGGTCCTCAGCTATCAGCCCCAGCATTTT. Amino acid sequence: CATSREGVLSYQPQHF. Complete variable domain (other parts from reference TRBV15 and TRBJ1-5): DAMVIQNPRYQVTQFGKPVTLSCSQTLNHNVMYWYQQKSSQAPKLLFHYYDKDFNNEADTPDNFQSRRPNTSFCFLDIRSPGLGDTAMYLCATSREGVLSYQPQHFGDGTRLSIL.

This clonotype was seen a few times. The gene calls are TRBV12-3 or TRBV12-4 and TRBJ1-2, with D possibly matching TRBD1 (5 bases). The CDR3 is made up of 14 amino acids. V lost 2 bases and J 6 bases, leaving 13 bases between the germline ends. Here the CDR3 reads CASSLSGGRDGYTF. The CDR3 DNA reads TGTGCCAGCAGTTTATCGGGGGGAAGGGATGGCTACACCTTC.

The CDR3 DNA follows: TGTGCCACCAGCCGCTACACCGGGGAGCTGTTTTTT. Translation: CATSRYTGELFF. V gene TRBV15 combines with J gene TRBJ2-2; D gene ambiguous. Germline-derived CDR1 and CDR2 are LNHNV and YYDKDF (reference sequence). This CDR3 is 12 amino acids long. V lost 5 bases, J lost 3 bases, and 4 bases lay in between.

The chain employs TRBV4-3 and TRBJ2-4; D may be TRBD2 (6 bases). Looked up from germline, CDR1 is LGHNA and CDR2 is YSLEER. V was pared by 0 bases and J by 9 bases, with 18 bases between. CDR3 length: 16 amino acids. This chain's CDR3 is CASSQERGSYTAIQYF. CDR3 bases: TGCGCCAGCAGCCAAGAACGGGGGTCCTATACTGCCATTCAGTACTTC.

The CDR3 reads CASSLAERVDTQYF. CDR3 DNA: TGTGCCAGCAGCTTAGCGGAGAGAGTAGATACGCAGTATTTT. This chain links TRBV7-6 with TRBJ2-3; D unresolved. CDR1 is SGHVS and CDR2 is FNYEAQ in the germline V gene. The CDR3 spans 14 residues. V lost 0 bases, J lost 5 bases, and 9 bases lay in between.

Worth noting for this clonotype: The junction departs from germline at one end; a sequencing error may be responsible. The V and J genes are TRBV4-1 and TRBJ1-5, with D unresolved. Per the germline V gene, CDR1 is MGHRA and CDR2 is YSYEKL. This CDR3 contains 13 residues. CDR3 coding DNA: TGCGCCAGCAACCAAGAACCTAATCAGCCCCAGCATTTT. The encoded protein is CASNQEPNQPQHF.

The rearrangement links TRBV6-6 to TRBJ1-1; no clear D gene. Deletions cut 10 bases from V and 4 bases from J, with 28 bases between. The germline gives CDR1 MNHNY, CDR2 SVGAGI (reference sequence). This CDR3 is built from 17 residues. The CDR3 bases are TGTGCCACGCAGTATTACAGTTCGCCATTGGAGGGCACTGAAGCTTTCTTT. Translated: CATQYYSSPLEGTEAFF.

The rearrangement joins TRBV24-1 to TRBJ2-5; D tentatively reads TRBD1 or TRBD2 (5 bases each). The V end was cut by 1 base, the J end by 3 bases, with 11 bases between. Germline CDR1 is KGHDR and CDR2 is SFDVKD. The CDR3 totals 15 residues. Written as DNA, the CDR3 is TGTGCCACCAGTGATTTTGCTCGGGGCGAAGAGACCCAGTACTTC. It specifies CATSDFARGEETQYF.

This clonotype was counted many times. V is TRBV7-8 and J is TRBJ2-3; the match to TRBD2 covers 10 bases. Germline trimming cut 1 base from V and 2 bases from J; bases unmatched to any gene: 3. The length of the CDR3 is 16 residues. Germline V gene data show CDR1 as SGHVS and CDR2 as FQNEAQ. In DNA form, the CDR3 reads TGTGCCAGCAGCTTAGGCCTAGCGGGGGACACAGATACGCAGTATTTT. The encoded protein is CASSLGLAGDTDTQYF.

The chain joins TRBV5-1 to TRBJ2-5; perhaps TRBD1 as D (8 bases). There are 15 residues in the CDR3. Germline V CDR1 and CDR2: SGHRS, YFSETQ. Trimming took 4 bases from V and 4 from J, leaving 17 bases between them. CDR3 residues: CASSAMTGEGETQYF. The CDR3 nucleotides read TGCGCCAGCAGCGCGATGACAGGGGAGGGAGAGACCCAGTACTTC. Combining the CDR3 with reference TRBV5-1 and TRBJ2-5 gives the whole variable domain KAGVTQTPRYLIKTRGQQVTLSCSPISGHRSVSWYQQTPGQGLQFLFEYFSETQRNKGNFPGRFSGRQFSNSRSEMNVSTLELGDSALYLCASSAMTGEGETQYFGPGTRLLVL.

This clonotype was detected only a few times. This chain links TRBV20-1 with TRBJ2-3; the match to TRBD2 covers 12 bases. Germline CDR1 is DFQATT and CDR2 is SNEGSKA (reference sequence). Trimming cost V 2 bases and J 4 bases; bases outside gene matches: 4. The CDR3 is 15 residues long. The CDR3 DNA reads TGCAGTGCTAGAAGGCTAGCGGGGGGGGCAGATACGCAGTATTTT. Its translation is CSARRLAGGADTQYF.

This clonotype was observed a single time. This chain connects TRBV4-3 to TRBJ2-5; no firm D call. The CDR3 spans 14 residues. Germline V CDR1 and CDR2: LGHNA, YSLEER. The V end lost 0 bases, the J end lost 2 bases, and 7 bases lay between the germline ends. CDR3 sequence (DNA): TGCGCCAGCAGCCAAGAGGGCCGACAAGAGACCCAGTACTTC. As protein: CASSQEGRQETQYF.

This clonotype was seen more than once but under ten times. V and J are TRBV6-1 and TRBJ1-1; D is uncertain. This CDR3 has 16 residues. Trimming pared 1 base from V and 7 bases from J, leaving 19 bases between. Germline V gene sequence: CDR1 MNHNS, CDR2 SASEGT. The CDR3 loop reads CASSEDRVDRVNEAFF. The CDR3 nucleotides read TGTGCCAGCAGTGAAGACCGAGTTGATAGGGTGAATGAAGCTTTCTTT.

The chain links TRBV7-6 to TRBJ1-6, with a weak D call TRBD1 (5 bases). Looked up from germline, CDR1 is SGHVS and CDR2 is FNYEAQ. The CDR3 has 16 amino acids. Trimming removed 0 bases from V and 7 bases from J, with 13 bases in between. The CDR3 DNA reads TGTGCCAGCAGCTTAGCGGCGGGGCCAGGGAATTCACCCCTCCACTTT. Translating it yields CASSLAAGPGNSPLHF.